This T cell receptor beta chain originates from a study of blood T cell repertoires in COVID-19. About the study: Spain, Italy and the United States supplied samples that represented acute and convalescent COVID-19. In each case, the material was cDNA or gDNA derived from T cells, B-cell-depleted T cells, or PBMCs.

Trimming took 3 bases from V and 3 from J, leaving 13 bases between them. The CDR3 totals 14 residues. Germline CDR1 reads SGDLS; CDR2 reads YYNGEE. Participants, about 18 to 90 years old, spanned approximately 25 US areas. Original processing methods: Amplified reference gene primers provided the basis for estimating nucleated cell counts. Sequencing was performed with immunoSEQ multiplex PCR; in TCRdb, only in-frame clones are kept and a portion is missing. The V and J calls and clone size come from that table; D and trimming were worked out from the DNA. The repertoire has fewer than 250,000 clones, approximately 86% of them found once; the top ten carry 3.5% to 4%.

The sequencing input was PBMCs or T cells enriched from blood (not recorded which). The sequence came from a middle-aged woman with acute COVID-19. The chain has TRBV9 and TRBJ2-7, with D maybe TRBD1 (6 bases). CDR3 sequence (DNA): TGTGCCAGCAGCGCCATGGACAGCAACTACGAGCAGTACTTC. Residues: CASSAMDSNYEQYF.